This TCR beta chain was captured by sequencing in a study of T cells in Graves' hyperthyroidism and ophthalmopathy. Study-level points and caveats: With a median lead of approximately 6 months before onset, the model predicted ophthalmopathy.

Out of over 7.5 ml of fresh peripheral blood came the PBMCs. CDR1 is LNHNV, CDR2 YYDKDF, per germline (reference sequence). V lost 5 bases, J lost 9 bases, and 12 bases stayed unmatched. The length of the CDR3 is 16 residues. A note on this clonotype: Its antigen is still unknown.

It was RNA transcripts that yielded the amplified TCR beta CDR3 regions. The HTBI primer set served for first-round RT-PCR of the TCR CDR3. TCRdb re-called the multiplex PCR reads through MiXCR, storing one row per CDR3 protein. The sample shows approximately 740,000 distinct CDR3 sequences, 11% to 15% of them seen only once. The sample was blood. The clonotype comes from a woman younger than 30 with Graves' hyperthyroidism. The rearrangement uses TRBV15 and TRBJ1-6; TRBD1 agrees at 8 bases. The CDR3 is CATSRPDRGLSSPLHF. Here the CDR3 DNA reads TGTGCCACCAGCCGCCCTGACAGGGGACTCTCTTCACCCCTCCACTTT.